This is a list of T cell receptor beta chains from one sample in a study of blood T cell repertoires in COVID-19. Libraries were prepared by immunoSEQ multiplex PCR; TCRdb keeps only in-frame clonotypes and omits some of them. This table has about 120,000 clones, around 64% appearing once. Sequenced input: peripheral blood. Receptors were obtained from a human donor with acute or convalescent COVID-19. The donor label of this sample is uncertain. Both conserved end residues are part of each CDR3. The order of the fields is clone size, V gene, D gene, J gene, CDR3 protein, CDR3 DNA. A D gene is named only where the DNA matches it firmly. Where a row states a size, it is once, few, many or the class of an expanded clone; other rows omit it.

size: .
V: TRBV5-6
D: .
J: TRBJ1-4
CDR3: CASSLGSRNEKLFF
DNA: TGTGCCAGCAGCTTGGGGTCGAGAAATGAAAAACTGTTTTTT

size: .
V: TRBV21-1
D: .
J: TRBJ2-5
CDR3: CASVWQQETQYF
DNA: TGTGCCAGCGTTTGGCAGCAAGAGACCCAGTACTTC

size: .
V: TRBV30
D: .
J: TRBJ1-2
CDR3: CAWTPPGAGVNYGYTF
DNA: TGTGCCTGGACCCCACCTGGGGCAGGGGTAAACTATGGCTACACCTTC

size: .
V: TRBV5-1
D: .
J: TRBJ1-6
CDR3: CASSQNNSPLHF
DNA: TGCGCCAGCAGCCAAAATAATTCACCCCTCCACTTT

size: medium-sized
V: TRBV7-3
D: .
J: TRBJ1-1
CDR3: CASSEQGNTEAFF
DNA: TGTGCCAGCAGCGAACAGGGGAACACTGAAGCTTTCTTT

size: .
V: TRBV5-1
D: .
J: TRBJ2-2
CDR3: CASSLAFAQITGELFF
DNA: TGCGCCAGCAGCTTGGCCTTCGCACAGATTACCGGGGAGCTGTTTTTT

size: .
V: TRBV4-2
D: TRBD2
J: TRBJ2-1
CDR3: CASSPTGGHNEQFF
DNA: TGTGCCAGCAGCCCGACGGGGGGGCACAATGAGCAGTTCTTC

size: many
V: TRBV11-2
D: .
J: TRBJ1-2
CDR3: CASSAQGGYTF
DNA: TGTGCCAGCAGCGCACAGGGTGGCTACACCTTC

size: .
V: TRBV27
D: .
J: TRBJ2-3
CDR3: CASSLQAITDTQYF
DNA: TGTGCCAGCAGTTTACAGGCTATCACAGATACGCAGTATTTT

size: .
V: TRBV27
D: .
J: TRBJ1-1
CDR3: CASVGRTEAFF
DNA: TGTGCCAGCGTTGGGAGGACTGAAGCTTTCTTT

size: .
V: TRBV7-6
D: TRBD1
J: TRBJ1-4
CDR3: CASSLGQAVREKLFF
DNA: TGTGCCAGCAGTCTTGGACAGGCGGTTAGGGAAAAACTGTTTTTT

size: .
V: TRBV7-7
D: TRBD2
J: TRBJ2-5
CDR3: CASSLVGAGETQYF
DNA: TGTGCTAGCAGCTTAGTGGGAGCGGGGGAGACCCAGTACTTC

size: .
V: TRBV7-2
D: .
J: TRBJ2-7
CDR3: CASSPITGIPGNEQYF
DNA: TGTGCCAGCAGCCCAATTACGGGGATACCAGGCAACGAGCAGTACTTC

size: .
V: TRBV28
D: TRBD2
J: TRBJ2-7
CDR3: CASSPANPTSGGTLYEQYF
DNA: TGTGCCAGCAGTCCCGCCAACCCAACTAGCGGGGGAACCCTCTACGAGCAGTACTTC

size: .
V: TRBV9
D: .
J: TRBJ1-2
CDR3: CASRQANYGYTF
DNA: TGTGCCAGCCGGCAGGCTAACTATGGCTACACCTTC

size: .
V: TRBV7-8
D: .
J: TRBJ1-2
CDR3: CASSLVQGAIGYTF
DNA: TGTGCCAGCAGCTTAGTCCAGGGTGCCATCGGCTACACCTTC

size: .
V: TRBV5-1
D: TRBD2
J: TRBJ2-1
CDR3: CASSLGVAGHNEQFF
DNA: TGCGCCAGCAGCTTGGGGGTAGCGGGGCACAATGAGCAGTTCTTC

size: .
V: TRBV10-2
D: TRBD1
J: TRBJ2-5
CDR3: CASSDRGTGIETQYF
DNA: TGCGCCAGCAGTGATCGGGGGACAGGGATAGAGACCCAGTACTTC

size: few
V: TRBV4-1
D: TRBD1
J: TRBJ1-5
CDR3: CASSQGAVRGPQPQHF
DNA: TGCGCCAGCAGCCAGGGGGCGGTTAGGGGGCCTCAGCCCCAGCATTTT

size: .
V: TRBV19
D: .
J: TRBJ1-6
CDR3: CASSMIRGRNNSPLHF
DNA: TGTGCCAGTAGTATGATCAGGGGTCGGAATAATTCACCCCTCCACTTT

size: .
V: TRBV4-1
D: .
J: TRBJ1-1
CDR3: CASRPGGGGRITEAFF
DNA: TGCGCCAGCAGACCCGGAGGGGGGGGCCGGATCACTGAAGCTTTCTTT

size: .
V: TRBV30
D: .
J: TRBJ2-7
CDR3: CAWSRGGSSYEQYF
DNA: TGTGCCTGGAGTAGAGGAGGGAGCTCCTACGAGCAGTACTTC

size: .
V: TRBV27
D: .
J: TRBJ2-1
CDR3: CASSQGFYNEQFF
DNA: TGTGCCAGCAGTCAGGGATTTTACAATGAGCAGTTCTTC

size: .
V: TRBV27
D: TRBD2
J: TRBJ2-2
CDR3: CASSRNGLAGGTGELFF
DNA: TGTGCCAGCAGTCGGAATGGACTAGCGGGGGGGACCGGGGAGCTGTTTTTT

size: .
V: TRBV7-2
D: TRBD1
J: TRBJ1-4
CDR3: CASSLRGRANEKLFF
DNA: TGTGCCAGCAGCTTGAGGGGGCGAGCTAATGAAAAACTGTTTTTT

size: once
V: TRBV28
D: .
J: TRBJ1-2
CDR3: CASSFPPYGYTF
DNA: TGTGCCAGCAGTTTTCCTCCTTATGGCTACACCTTC

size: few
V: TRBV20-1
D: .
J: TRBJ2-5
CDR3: CSASSGWGTSETQYF
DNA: TGCAGTGCTAGTTCTGGTTGGGGCACGTCAGAGACCCAGTACTTC

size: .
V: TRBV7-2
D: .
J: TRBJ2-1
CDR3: CASSFRDISYNEQFF
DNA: TGTGCCAGCAGCTTCCGGGACATATCCTACAATGAGCAGTTCTTC

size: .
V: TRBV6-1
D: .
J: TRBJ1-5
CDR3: CASSEGFTAQHF
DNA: TGTGCCAGCAGTGAAGGTTTCACAGCCCAGCATTTT

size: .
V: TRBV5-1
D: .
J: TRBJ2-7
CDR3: CASSFRDSAHEQYF
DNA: TGCGCCAGCAGCTTCCGGGACTCGGCCCACGAGCAGTACTTC

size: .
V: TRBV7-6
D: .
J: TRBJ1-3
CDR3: CASSLVGSSGNTIYF
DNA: TGTGCCAGCAGCTTAGTTGGGAGCTCTGGAAACACCATATATTTT

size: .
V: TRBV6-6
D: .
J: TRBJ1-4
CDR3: CASSYRRLATNEKLFF
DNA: TGTGCCAGCAGTTATCGAAGACTTGCAACTAATGAAAAACTGTTTTTT

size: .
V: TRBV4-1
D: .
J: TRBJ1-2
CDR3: CASSSAGFGYTF
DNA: TGCGCCAGCAGCTCCGCAGGGTTCGGCTACACCTTC

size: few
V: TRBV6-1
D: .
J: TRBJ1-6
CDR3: CASSEFGGLGSPLHF
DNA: TGTGCCAGCAGTGAATTTGGGGGCCTAGGATCACCCCTCCACTTT

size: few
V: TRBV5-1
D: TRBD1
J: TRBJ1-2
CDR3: CASSREGADYGYTF
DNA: TGCGCCAGCAGCCGGGAGGGGGCCGACTATGGCTACACCTTC

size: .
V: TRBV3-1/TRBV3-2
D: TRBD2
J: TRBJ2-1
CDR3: CASGTSGGARQFF
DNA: TGTGCCAGTGGGACTAGCGGGGGGGCCCGGCAGTTCTTC

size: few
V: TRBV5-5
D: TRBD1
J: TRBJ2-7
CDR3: CASSSGTGTSFYEQYF
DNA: TGTGCCAGCAGCTCCGGGACAGGGACATCCTTCTACGAGCAGTACTTC

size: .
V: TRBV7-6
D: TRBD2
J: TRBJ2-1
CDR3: CASSPGLAGGRDEQFF
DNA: TGTGCCAGCAGCCCAGGACTAGCGGGGGGTCGGGATGAGCAGTTCTTC

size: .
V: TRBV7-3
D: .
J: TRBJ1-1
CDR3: CASSLRSNTEAFF
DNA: TGTGCCAGCAGCCTCCGGTCGAACACTGAAGCTTTCTTT